This T cell receptor beta chain was documented in a study of blood T cells in healthy people across ages. Study in general: Using template switching, researchers captured about one barcoded beta molecule for each two T cells.

It was with a sample-barcoded 5' primer and a J-beta primer mix that a second PCR of roughly 7 to 12 cycles was run. Each cDNA was tagged by a template-switch adaptor containing 12 random nucleotides. TCRdb ran MiXCR on the 5' RACE reads and lists one entry per CDR3 protein. The sample has more than 650,000 distinct CDR3 sequences; 25% to 30% are singletons. The CDR3 spans 17 residues. V dropped 0 bases and J dropped 1; count of bases not matched to a gene: 5. CDR1 and CDR2 from the germline V gene are MNHEY and SVGEGT. The data also belong to a second study, concerning T cells of mothers and their children.

V and J are TRBV6-2 or TRBV6-3 and TRBJ2-4; 8 bases fit TRBD2. This receptor was identified in a boy aged 5-17 years in good health. Sequenced material: blood. In DNA form, the CDR3 reads TGTGCCAGCAGTTACTCACCGGGGGGGATGGCCAAAAACATTCAGTACTTC. Residues: CASSYSPGGMAKNIQYF.